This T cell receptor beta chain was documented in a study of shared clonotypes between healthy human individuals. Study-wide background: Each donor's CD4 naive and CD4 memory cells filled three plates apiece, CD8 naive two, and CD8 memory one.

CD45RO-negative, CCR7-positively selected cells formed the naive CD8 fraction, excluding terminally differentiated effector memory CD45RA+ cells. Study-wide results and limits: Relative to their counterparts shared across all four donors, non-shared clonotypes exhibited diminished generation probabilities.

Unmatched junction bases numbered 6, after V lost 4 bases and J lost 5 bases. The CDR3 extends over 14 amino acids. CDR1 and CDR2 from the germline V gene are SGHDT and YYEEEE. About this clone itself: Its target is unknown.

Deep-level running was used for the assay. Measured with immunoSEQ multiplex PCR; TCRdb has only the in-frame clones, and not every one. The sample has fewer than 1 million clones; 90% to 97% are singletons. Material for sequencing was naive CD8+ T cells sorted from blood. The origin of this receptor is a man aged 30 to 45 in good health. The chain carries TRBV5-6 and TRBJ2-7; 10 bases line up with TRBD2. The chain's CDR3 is CASSQLAGFNEQYF. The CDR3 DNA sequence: TGTGCCAGCAGCCAACTAGCGGGATTCAACGAGCAGTACTTC.